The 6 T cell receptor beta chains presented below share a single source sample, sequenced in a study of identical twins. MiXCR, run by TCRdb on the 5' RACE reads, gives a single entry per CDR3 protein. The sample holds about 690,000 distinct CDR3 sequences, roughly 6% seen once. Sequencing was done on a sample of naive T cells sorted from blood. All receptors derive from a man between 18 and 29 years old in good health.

The CDR3 region is CASSPGQGAGANVLTF. The CDR3 DNA reads TGTGCCAGCTCACCCGGACAGGGGGCTGGGGCCAACGTCCTGACTTTC. V and J are TRBV18 and TRBJ2-6, with 10 bases fitting TRBD1. This CDR3 contains 16 residues. V was clipped by 3 bases and J by 2 bases; unmatched bases: 1. Germline V gene data show CDR1 as KGHSH and CDR2 as LQKENI.

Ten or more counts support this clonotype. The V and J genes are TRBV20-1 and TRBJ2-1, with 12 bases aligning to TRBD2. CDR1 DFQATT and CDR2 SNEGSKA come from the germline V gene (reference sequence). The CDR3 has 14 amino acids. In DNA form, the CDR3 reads TGCAGCGCCTCTCGGCTAGCGGGAGGGAATGAGCAGTTCTTC. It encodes CSASRLAGGNEQFF.

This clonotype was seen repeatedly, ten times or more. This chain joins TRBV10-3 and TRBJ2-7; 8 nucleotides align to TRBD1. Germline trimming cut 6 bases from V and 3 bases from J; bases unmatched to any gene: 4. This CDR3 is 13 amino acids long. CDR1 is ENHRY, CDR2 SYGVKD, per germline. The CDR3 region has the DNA TGTGCCATCAGACCGGGACAGGACTACGAGCAGTACTTC. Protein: CAIRPGQDYEQYF.

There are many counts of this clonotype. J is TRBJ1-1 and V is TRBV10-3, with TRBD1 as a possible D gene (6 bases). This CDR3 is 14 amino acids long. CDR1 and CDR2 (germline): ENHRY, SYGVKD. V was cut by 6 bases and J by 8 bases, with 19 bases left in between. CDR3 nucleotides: TGTGCCATCAGAGCTACAGGGTTTATTGGGGAAGCTTTCTTT. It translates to CAIRATGFIGEAFF.

The CDR3 loop is CASSYKSHGANVLTF. The DNA of the CDR3 is TGTGCCAGCAGTTACAAGTCGCATGGGGCCAACGTCCTGACTTTC. This chain connects TRBV6-5 to TRBJ2-6; D remains unclear. CDR3 length: 15 residues. Trimming left V 2 bases short and J 3 bases short, with 8 bases between. Germline CDR1 is MNHEY and CDR2 is SVGAGI.

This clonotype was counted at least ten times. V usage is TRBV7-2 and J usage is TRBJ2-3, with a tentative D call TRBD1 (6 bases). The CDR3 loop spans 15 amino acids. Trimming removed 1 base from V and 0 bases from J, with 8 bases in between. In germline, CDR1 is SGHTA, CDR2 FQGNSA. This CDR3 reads CASSLGGTSTDTQYF. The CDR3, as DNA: TGTGCCAGCAGCTTAGGGGGGACAAGCACAGATACGCAGTATTTT.